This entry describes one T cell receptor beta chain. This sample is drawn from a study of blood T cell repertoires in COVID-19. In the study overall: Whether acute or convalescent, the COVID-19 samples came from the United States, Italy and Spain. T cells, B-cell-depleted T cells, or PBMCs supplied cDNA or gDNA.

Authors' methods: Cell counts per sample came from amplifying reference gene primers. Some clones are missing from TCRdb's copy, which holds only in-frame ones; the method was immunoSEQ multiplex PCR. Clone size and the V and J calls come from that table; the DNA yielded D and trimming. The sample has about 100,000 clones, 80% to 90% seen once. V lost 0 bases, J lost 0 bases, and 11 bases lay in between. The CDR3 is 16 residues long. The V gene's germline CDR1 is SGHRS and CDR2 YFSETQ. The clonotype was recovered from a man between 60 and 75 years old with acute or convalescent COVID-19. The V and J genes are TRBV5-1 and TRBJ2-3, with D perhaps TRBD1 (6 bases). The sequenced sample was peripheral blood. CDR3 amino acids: CASSLVAGASTDTQYF. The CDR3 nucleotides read TGCGCCAGCAGCTTGGTGGCAGGGGCTAGCACAGATACGCAGTATTTT.